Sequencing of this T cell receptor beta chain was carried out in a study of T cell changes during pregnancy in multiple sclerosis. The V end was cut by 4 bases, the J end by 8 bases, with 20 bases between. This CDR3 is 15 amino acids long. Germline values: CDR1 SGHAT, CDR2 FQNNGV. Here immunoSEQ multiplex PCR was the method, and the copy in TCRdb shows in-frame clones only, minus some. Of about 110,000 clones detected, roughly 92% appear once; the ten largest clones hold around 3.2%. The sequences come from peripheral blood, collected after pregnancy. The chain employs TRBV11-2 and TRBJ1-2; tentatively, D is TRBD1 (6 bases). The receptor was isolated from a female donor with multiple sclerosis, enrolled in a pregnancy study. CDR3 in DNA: TGTGCCAGCAGCTCGATCGGGGGGCGCGTTAACGGCTACACCTTC. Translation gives CASSSIGGRVNGYTF.